This passage covers 11 T cell receptor beta chains from one sample sequenced in a study of cytomegalovirus exposure and HLA in healthy donors. Use of 60 Vbeta and 13 Jbeta primers characterized the PCR. TCRdb keeps only in-frame clones here, not all; method: immunoSEQ multiplex PCR. The sample contains about 91,000 clones, roughly 67% of which appear only once. Material: PBMCs. The origin of the receptors is a human donor in good health.

The chain combines TRBV5-1 with TRBJ2-7; 9 nucleotides agree with TRBD2. Per the germline V gene, CDR1 is SGHRS and CDR2 is YFSETQ. V was clipped by 7 bases and J by 1 base; unmatched bases: 6. CDR3 length: 14 residues. DNA for the CDR3: TGCGCCAGCGGGCGGGGGGGCTTGTCCTACGAGCAGTACTTC. Amino acids: CASGRGGLSYEQYF.

This clone was picked up one time. In DNA form, the CDR3 reads TGTGCCAGCGGGGCAGGGGACTACGAGCAGTACTTC. Its translation is CASGAGDYEQYF. V gene TRBV9 combines with J gene TRBJ2-7; weak D call: TRBD1 (6 bases). This CDR3 comprises 12 residues. Trimming shortened V by 7 bases and J by 3 bases, and 11 bases separated the two germline ends. Per the germline V gene, CDR1 is SGDLS and CDR2 is YYNGEE.

The rearrangement uses TRBV7-2 and TRBJ2-2; the match to TRBD2 covers 14 bases. This CDR3 spans 18 amino acids. Germline loops: CDR1 SGHTA, CDR2 FQGNSA. V trimming: 5 bases; J trimming: 4 bases; junction bases outside the gene matches: 9. CDR3 residues: CASSARLAGGLATGELFF. In DNA, the CDR3 is TGTGCCAGCAGCGCCCGACTAGCGGGGGGGCTCGCCACCGGGGAGCTGTTTTTT.

The chain recombines TRBV11-3 with TRBJ2-5; a weak D match, TRBD2 (8 bases). The CDR3 extends over 19 amino acids. The V end lost 1 base, the J end lost 2 bases, and 23 bases lay between the germline ends. Germline V lookup: CDR1 SGHNT, CDR2 YENEEA. DNA of the CDR3: TGTGCCAGCAGCTTAGGAAGGGGGCGTAAGGAGCGGGGGCAAGAGACCCAGTACTTC. It codes for CASSLGRGRKERGQETQYF.

The chain has TRBV9 and TRBJ2-1; TRBD1 matches at 10 bases. The CDR3 has 15 residues. The junction had 6 bases not matched to a gene; V was cut back by 3 bases and J by 6 bases. Germline CDR1 SGDLS, CDR2 YYNGEE. The CDR3 reads CASSDKTGGFNEQFF. The DNA for the CDR3 is TGTGCCAGCAGCGACAAGACAGGGGGCTTCAATGAGCAGTTCTTC.

This clone showed up just a few times. V and J are TRBV5-8 and TRBJ2-3; 7 nucleotides agree with TRBD1. Germline CDR1 SGHTS, CDR2 YDEGEE. V was clipped by 5 bases and J by 4 bases; unmatched bases: 4. This CDR3 is 13 amino acids long. The CDR3 loop is CASREGGADTQYF. In DNA, the CDR3 is TGTGCCAGCAGAGAAGGGGGCGCAGATACGCAGTATTTT.

The chain carries TRBV5-6 and TRBJ2-5; 12 bases are shared with TRBD2. CDR3 length: 15 residues. Trimming took 3 bases from V and 7 from J; bases not matched to a gene: 7. Looked up from germline, CDR1 is SGHDT and CDR2 is YYEEEE. The CDR3 sequence: CASSSWTSGEGTQYF. The CDR3 region has the DNA TGTGCCAGCAGCTCCTGGACTAGCGGGGAGGGGACCCAGTACTTC.

The V call is TRBV6-1, the J call TRBJ1-5; D not certain. Trimming stripped 8 bases from V and 7 bases from J, with 18 bases between. From germline, CDR1 is MNHNS and CDR2 SASEGT. CDR3 length equals 14 residues. This CDR3 reads CASRAVNGGQPQHF. The CDR3 DNA reads as TGTGCCAGCCGGGCCGTAAACGGAGGACAGCCCCAGCATTTT.

The sample holds one count of this clone. The chain employs TRBV6-4 and TRBJ2-3; 13 nucleotides agree with TRBD2. The CDR3 is made up of 16 amino acids. The germline gives CDR1 MRHNA, CDR2 SNTAGT. J lost 3 bases, V lost 2 bases, and 2 bases had no gene match. CDR3 protein: CASSDTSGGATDTQYF. The DNA of the CDR3 is TGTGCCAGCAGTGACACTAGCGGGGGGGCAACAGATACGCAGTATTTT.

The V call is TRBV2, the J call TRBJ2-2; 8 bases align to TRBD2. There are 14 residues in the CDR3. V lost 8 bases to trimming and J lost 5 bases; unmatched junction nucleotides: 7. CDR1 is SNHLY and CDR2 is FYNNEI in the germline V gene. The DNA of the CDR3 is TGTGCCAGCCTCGGACTAGCCCCAACCGGGGAGCTGTTTTTT. It encodes CASLGLAPTGELFF.

The chain is built from TRBV11-1 and TRBJ1-2, with TRBD1 matching 8 bases. The CDR3 is 14 residues long. Losses at the gene ends were 5 bases for V and 6 bases for J; bases not matched to a gene: 8. Germline loops: CDR1 SGHAT, CDR2 FQDESV (reference sequence). The CDR3, as DNA: TGTGCCAGCAGCGAGAGACAGGGGCGGAATGGCTACACCTTC. It translates to CASSERQGRNGYTF.